One sample yielded the 27 T cell receptor beta chains listed below, sequenced in a study of blood T cell repertoires in COVID-19. Profiling relied on immunoSEQ multiplex PCR, and the TCRdb table lists in-frame clones only, not all of them. The sample includes roughly 200,000 clones, 80% to 85% of them seen just once. Material for sequencing was peripheral blood. These receptors were obtained from a man aged 50 to 60 with active or convalescent COVID-19.

This chain joins TRBV5-5 and TRBJ2-5; no clear D gene. In germline, CDR1 is SGHKS, CDR2 YYEKEE (reference sequence). The CDR3 is 14 amino acids. Trimming removed 3 bases from V and 5 bases from J, with 14 bases in between. The CDR3 loop reads CASSSGLKQETQYF. In nucleotides, the CDR3 is TGTGCCAGCAGCTCAGGATTAAAGCAGGAGACCCAGTACTTC.

The V call is TRBV6-5, the J call TRBJ2-2; 8 bases are shared with TRBD2. This CDR3 has 16 amino acids. Germline assignment: CDR1 MNHEY and CDR2 SVGAGI. V shed 2 bases, J shed 4 bases, and the junction held 6 bases outside the gene matches. In DNA form, the CDR3 reads TGTGCCAGCAGTTACCCTGACGGGGGGGGCACCGGGGAGCTGTTTTTT. This translates into CASSYPDGGGTGELFF.

This sequence joins TRBV2 and TRBJ1-4; D is possibly TRBD1 (6 bases). CDR3 size: 14 residues. V was clipped by 3 bases and J by 7 bases, with 12 bases between them. CDR1 and CDR2 from the germline V gene are SNHLY and FYNNEI. The CDR3 sequence is CASSEGAGVEKLFF. For the CDR3, the DNA is TGTGCCAGCAGTGAGGGGGCTGGGGTTGAAAAACTGTTTTTT. The full variable domain, with the rest looked up from reference TRBV2 and TRBJ1-4, is EPEVTQTPSHQVTQMGQEVILRCVPISNHLYFYWYRQILGQKVEFLVSFYNNEISEKSEIFDDQFSVERPDGSNFTLKIRSTKLEDSAMYFCASSEGAGVEKLFFGSGTQLSVL.

This rearrangement joins TRBV28 to TRBJ2-3, with D possibly matching TRBD1 (6 bases). The V gene's germline CDR1 is MDHEN and CDR2 SYDVKM. Trimming shortened V by 4 bases and J by 4 bases, and 18 bases separated the two germline ends. The CDR3 covers 16 residues. This CDR3 reads CASSSPVSGAPDTQYF. In DNA, the CDR3 is TGTGCCAGCAGTTCCCCAGTATCAGGGGCCCCAGATACGCAGTATTTT.

V gene TRBV23-1 combines with J gene TRBJ1-1, with TRBD1 identical over 7 bases. TRBV23-1 is an open reading frame whose function is uncertain. This CDR3 is built from 12 residues. The CDR3 DNA sequence: TGCGCTATGACAGGGACTGGCACTGAAGCTTTCTTT. It yields the protein CAMTGTGTEAFF.

The chain recombines TRBV3-1 (or the pseudogene TRBV3-2) with TRBJ2-5, with D tentatively TRBD2 (7 bases). V shed 4 bases and J shed 0 bases, with 12 bases lying between them. The length of the CDR3 is 15 residues. CDR1 is LGHDT, CDR2 YNNKEL, per germline (reference sequence). In DNA form, the CDR3 reads TGTGCCAGCAGCCGCCGAGGGGGGGACCAAGAGACCCAGTACTTC. Translation gives CASSRRGGDQETQYF.

This chain links TRBV19 with TRBJ1-1; 11 nucleotides agree with TRBD1. This CDR3 comprises 15 residues. Germline CDR1 LNHDA, CDR2 SQIVND (reference sequence). The junction had 5 bases not matched to a gene; V was cut back by 5 bases and J by 3 bases. The CDR3 loop is CASSYGQGAYTEAFF. CDR3 sequence (DNA): TGTGCCAGTAGTTATGGACAGGGGGCATACACTGAAGCTTTCTTT.

The V call is TRBV19, the J call TRBJ1-2; D remains unclear. The CDR3 runs to 13 residues. Germline assignment: CDR1 LNHDA and CDR2 SQIVND (reference sequence). The V end lost 2 bases, the J end lost 6 bases, and 10 bases lay between the germline ends. The CDR3 region is CASSINRRDGYTF. The CDR3 coding sequence is TGTGCCAGTAGTATAAATAGGAGGGATGGCTACACCTTC.

Notes on this clone: This specimen includes other DNA sequences encoding the same CDR3. The CDR3 protein is CSVGGQMNTEAFF. The CDR3 bases are TGCAGCGTTGGGGGACAGATGAACACTGAAGCTTTCTTT. The chain joins TRBV29-1 to TRBJ1-1, with TRBD1 identical over 7 bases. The V gene end was trimmed by 4 bases and the J gene end by 0 bases; junction bases not matched to a gene: 2. This CDR3 comprises 13 residues. CDR1 is SQVTM and CDR2 is ANQGSEA in the germline V gene.

This clone has only a few counts. The gene calls are TRBV30 and TRBJ1-1, with D maybe TRBD1 (5 bases). The CDR3 spans 13 residues. The V gene lost 1 base and the J gene lost 4 bases, with 10 bases spanning the gap. Looked up from germline, CDR1 is GTSNPN and CDR2 is SVGIG (reference sequence). The CDR3 DNA reads TGTGCCTGGAGTGGACAGATTCTCACTGAAGCTTTCTTT. Residues: CAWSGQILTEAFF.

The rearrangement joins TRBV30 to TRBJ2-3, with D tentatively TRBD2 (5 bases). The CDR3 is 14 residues long. CDR1 is GTSNPN, CDR2 SVGIG, per germline (reference sequence). The V and J ends lost 4 bases and 5 bases respectively, with 16 bases between them. For the CDR3, the DNA is TGTGCCTGGAAGAGGGAAAGGGAGATAGATACGCAGTATTTT. Translated: CAWKREREIDTQYF.

V gene TRBV7-9 combines with J gene TRBJ1-5; D unclear. CDR3 length: 13 amino acids. V was clipped by 1 base and J by 7 bases, with 8 bases between them. Germline assignment: CDR1 SEHNR and CDR2 FQNEAQ (reference sequence). The CDR3 spells CASSLGGDQPQHF. The CDR3 DNA reads TGTGCCAGCAGCTTAGGAGGAGACCAGCCCCAGCATTTT.

A single count supports this clone. This chain connects TRBV21-1 to TRBJ1-4; the D call of TRBD1 is as the table states it, not checked on the DNA. TRBV21-1 is noted as a pseudogene. This CDR3 has 16 residues. The chain's CDR3 is CASSGRQVATNEKLFF. CDR3 DNA: TGTGCCAGCAGCGGACGACAGGTAGCAACTAATGAAAAACTGTTTTTT.

The V and J genes are TRBV11-3 and TRBJ1-1; D gene ambiguous. The ends were cut back, 4 bases at V and 5 bases at J, with 11 bases in the middle. CDR1 SGHNT and CDR2 YENEEA come from the germline V gene. CDR3 length: 13 amino acids. Here the CDR3 DNA reads TGTGCCAGCAGCTCCCATTTCGGGACTGAAGCTTTCTTT. The encoded protein is CASSSHFGTEAFF.

V and J are TRBV4-2 and TRBJ2-7, with 13 bases identical to TRBD2. The CDR3 has 18 residues. V lost 0 bases, J lost 1 base, and 6 bases stayed unmatched. The V gene's germline CDR1 is LGHNA and CDR2 YNFKEQ. CDR3 bases: TGTGCCAGCAGCCAAGATAAGGGACTAGCGGGGAGGTCCTACGAGCAGTACTTC. Translation: CASSQDKGLAGRSYEQYF.

The chain couples TRBV10-3 to TRBJ1-2; 10 bases align to TRBD1. J was trimmed by 6 bases and V by 4 bases; bases with no gene match: 2. This CDR3 is built from 13 residues. Per the germline V gene, CDR1 is ENHRY and CDR2 is SYGVKD. CDR3 in DNA: TGTGCCATCAGTGCCGGGACAGGGGATGGCTACACCTTC. As protein: CAISAGTGDGYTF.

The chain employs TRBV4-1 and TRBJ2-1; 7 bases are shared with TRBD1. The trim removed 4 bases at V and 6 bases at J, leaving 15 bases unmatched. CDR3 length equals 17 residues. Germline V gene sequence: CDR1 MGHRA, CDR2 YSYEKL. DNA of the CDR3: TGCGCCAGCAGCCCGCCCGACAGGGCAGTTGTCCCCAATGAGCAGTTCTTC. This translates into CASSPPDRAVVPNEQFF.

This chain connects TRBV5-1 to TRBJ1-2; unclear D gene. The CDR3 totals 15 residues. Germline CDR1 and CDR2: SGHRS and YFSETQ. The V end was cut by 0 bases, the J end by 0 bases, with 9 bases between. This chain's CDR3 is CASSLVPETNYGYTF. The CDR3 DNA follows: TGCGCCAGCAGCTTGGTACCAGAAACTAACTATGGCTACACCTTC.

The genes are TRBV19 and TRBJ1-2, with D hard to call. Trimming pared 7 bases from V and 7 bases from J, leaving 16 bases between. The CDR3 sequence is 13 residues long. Germline CDR1 and CDR2: LNHDA and SQIVND (reference sequence). CDR3 DNA sequence: TGTGCCAGTACTCGGGAAGAAGCCCTTGGCTACACCTTC. Residues: CASTREEALGYTF.

The chain carries TRBV5-5 and TRBJ1-3; 7 nucleotides align to TRBD1. The CDR3 loop spans 18 amino acids. The V segment lost 1 base and the J segment 0 bases; nucleotides outside the gene matches: 10. Germline V gives CDR1 SGHKS, CDR2 YYEKEE (reference sequence). CDR3 bases: TGTGCCAGCAGCTTGACCCCCCGACAGGGAAACTCTGGAAACACCATATATTTT. This encodes CASSLTPRQGNSGNTIYF.

The rearrangement joins TRBV27 to TRBJ1-2; 7 bases agree with TRBD1. V gave up 6 bases and J gave up 3 bases; unmatched junction bases: 4. Germline assignment: CDR1 MNHEY and CDR2 SMNVEV (reference sequence). CDR3 length: 13 residues. The chain's CDR3 is CASRIDRDYGYTF. CDR3 coding DNA: TGTGCCAGCAGGATTGACAGGGACTATGGCTACACCTTC.

The chain has TRBV7-2 and TRBJ2-1, with TRBD2 identical over 7 bases. The CDR3 totals 15 residues. Looked up from germline, CDR1 is SGHTA and CDR2 is FQGNSA. The V and J ends lost 2 bases and 9 bases, in that order; junction bases with no gene match: 10. The CDR3 sequence is CASSLQWGSGGEQFF. The CDR3 nucleotides are TGTGCCAGCAGCTTACAGTGGGGTTCGGGGGGTGAGCAGTTCTTC.

This clone was seen a single time. The rearrangement uses TRBV12-3 or TRBV12-4 and TRBJ2-1, with 9 bases matching TRBD2. This CDR3 spans 13 amino acids. Germline trimming cut 7 bases from V and 5 bases from J; bases unmatched to any gene: 3. In DNA, the CDR3 is TGTGCCAGCATGGGCGGGGGGGACAATGAGCAGTTCTTC. Protein: CASMGGGDNEQFF.

The chain joins TRBV18 to TRBJ1-3, with TRBD1 matching 7 bases. The CDR3 is 17 amino acids. The ends lost 2 bases at V and 1 base at J; junction bases unmatched: 8. Germline V lookup: CDR1 KGHSH, CDR2 LQKENI. For the CDR3, the DNA is TGTGCCAGCTCACCAATTATTCAGGGGGAATCTGGAAACACCATATATTTT. Translated, it gives CASSPIIQGESGNTIYF.

This clone was picked up a small number of times. The genes are TRBV3-1 (or the pseudogene TRBV3-2) and TRBJ1-2, with a tentative D call TRBD1 (5 bases). Germline V lookup: CDR1 LGHDT, CDR2 YNNKEL (reference sequence). The CDR3 loop spans 12 amino acids. V gave up 1 base and J gave up 6 bases, with 6 bases separating them. The CDR3 sequence: CASSQVGHGYTF. The CDR3 DNA follows: TGTGCCAGCAGCCAAGTGGGGCATGGCTACACCTTC.

The V gene is TRBV5-4, the J gene TRBJ2-7; possibly TRBD2 for D (5 bases). The length of the CDR3 is 16 residues. Trimming cost V 0 bases and J 2 bases, with 15 bases left between them. Germline V gene sequence: CDR1 SGHNT, CDR2 YYREEE (reference sequence). CDR3 sequence: CASSLDGIQRTYEQYF. The CDR3 DNA follows: TGTGCCAGCAGCTTGGACGGGATTCAACGGACCTACGAGCAGTACTTC.

The gene calls are TRBV5-1 and TRBJ1-3, with D unresolved. CDR3 length: 17 amino acids. V was pared by 1 base and J by 2 bases, with 16 bases between. The germline V gene has CDR1 SGHRS and CDR2 YFSETQ. This CDR3 reads CASSLSSTSGPGNTIYF. DNA of the CDR3: TGCGCCAGCAGCTTGTCTAGTACCTCTGGTCCTGGAAACACCATATATTTT.